This T cell receptor (beta chain) is from a study of blood T cell repertoires in COVID-19. Study overall: COVID-19 samples, acute and convalescent, were from the United States, Italy and Spain.

As processed by the authors: Estimated nucleated cell counts came from reference gene primer amplification. This table comes from immunoSEQ multiplex PCR, and its TCRdb copy is limited to in-frame clones, with some not included. V and J calls and clone size are given by that table; D and trimming were obtained from the DNA. The sample shows roughly 200,000 clones, 85% to 90% of them seen only once. This CDR3 comprises 17 residues. V trimming: 2 bases; J trimming: 5 bases; junction bases outside the gene matches: 9. Per the germline V gene, CDR1 is ENHRY and CDR2 is SYGVKD. The sequenced sample was peripheral blood. The receptor was derived from a man in his late teens or twenties with active or convalescent COVID-19. The chain uses TRBV10-3 and TRBJ2-2, with TRBD2 identical over 9 bases. This chain's CDR3 is CAISEPGLAGSTGELFF. The CDR3 region has the DNA TGTGCCATCAGTGAGCCGGGCCTAGCGGGGAGTACCGGGGAGCTGTTTTTT.